A selection of T cell receptor beta chains follows, all from one sample in a study of T cells expressing NK-cell markers. From the 5' RACE reads, TCRdb lists one entry per CDR3 protein and no DNA. Here the sample table reports fewer than 300,000 distinct CDR3 sequences. Source material: blood T cells: a sorted CD56 or NKG2C T cell subset, CD4+ or CD8+ T cells, or bulk PBMC T cells (not recorded which). The origin of the receptors is a woman between 18 and 70 years old in good health. Both conserved end residues are part of each CDR3.

cdr3_aa j_call cdr3_length v_call
CASTEGGSSYNEQFF TRBJ2-1 15 TRBV18
CASSAGGTGGNSPLHF TRBJ1-6 16 TRBV9
CASSLDRGGHNEQFF TRBJ2-1 15 TRBV7-2
CASSYLLAGSYNEQFF TRBJ2-1 16 TRBV6-2/TRBV6-3
CASSSQGYNEQFF TRBJ2-1 13 TRBV18
CASSPPWEDTQYF TRBJ2-3 13 TRBV7-3
CSARELDSGANVLTF TRBJ2-6 15 TRBV20-1
CASTSRLTDTQYF TRBJ2-3 13 TRBV7-8
CASSLAAGRRAETQYF TRBJ2-5 16 TRBV28
CASSSRGGVTDTQYF TRBJ2-3 15 TRBV7-3
CSARRGGSLGDGYTF TRBJ1-2 15 TRBV20-1
CASSLGWEANEQFF TRBJ2-1 14 TRBV7-2
CASSQTPGGQFF TRBJ2-1 12 TRBV3-1
CASSSPARQGADTQYF TRBJ2-3 16 TRBV27
CSASSASGGSYNEQFF TRBJ2-1 16 TRBV20-1
CASALAGGSNTGELFF TRBJ2-2 16 TRBV19
CASIVTANTEAFF TRBJ1-1 13 TRBV7-2
CASSHRASGSKVPYEQYF TRBJ2-7 18 TRBV7-2
CASSLILPPEQYF TRBJ2-7 13 TRBV12-3/TRBV12-4
CRPESRRGDTQYF TRBJ2-3 13 TRBV20-1
CASSYSGIETQYF TRBJ2-5 13 TRBV6-6
CASSQERGGRNTGELFF TRBJ2-2 17 TRBV4-3
CASSKDEGQVEKLFF TRBJ1-4 15 TRBV21-1
CASRPMGSNSPLHF TRBJ1-6 14 TRBV11-2
CASSNGHDTGELFF TRBJ2-2 14 TRBV21-1
CASSPLGGRGRTEAFF TRBJ1-1 16 TRBV7-2
CASSIRGFNTGELFF TRBJ2-2 15 TRBV19
CASGNLGQGVDTQYF TRBJ2-3 15 TRBV5-1
CASSGLANYNEQFF TRBJ2-1 14 TRBV5-1
CASSSTVDTIYF TRBJ1-3 12 TRBV6-5
CASRPGQGRGNQPQHF TRBJ1-5 16 TRBV19
CASSFTGLAGGTGELFF TRBJ2-2 17 TRBV6-2/TRBV6-3
CASSWGQGKYSNQPQHF TRBJ1-5 17 TRBV5-6
CASSQTGGLFATNEKLFF TRBJ1-4 18 TRBV12-3/TRBV12-4
CSASPGQISEAFF TRBJ1-1 13 TRBV20-1
CSASQTSGSLPDTQYF TRBJ2-3 16 TRBV20-1
CASSGPATSGGNNEQFF TRBJ2-1 17 TRBV27
CASSWKGLEYNEQFF TRBJ2-1 15 TRBV5-1
CASSSRGGRLNTIYF TRBJ1-3 15 TRBV11-2
CASSDSGGARNEQFF TRBJ2-1 15 TRBV4-3
CASSRPGQGSSPLHF TRBJ1-6 15 TRBV6-2/TRBV6-3
CASSYREGEKLFF TRBJ1-4 13 TRBV6-6
CASSDGVADTQYF TRBJ2-3 13 TRBV18
CATSTTSVEETQYF TRBJ2-5 14 TRBV15
CASITGAGKNEQYF TRBJ2-7 14 TRBV28
CASSERGKTDTQYF TRBJ2-3 14 TRBV5-4
CASSHWDRGDGYTF TRBJ1-2 14 TRBV3-1
CASSPTGKTSPLHF TRBJ1-6 14 TRBV12-3/TRBV12-4
CASSLWAAGGNEQFF TRBJ2-1 15 TRBV5-1
CSAIVGENTQYF TRBJ2-3 12 TRBV20-1
CSGARDNKYTDTQYF TRBJ2-3 15 TRBV29-1
CTSSPRTSGIYEQYF TRBJ2-7 15 TRBV6-1
CASSLGGTSVLNEQFF TRBJ2-1 16 TRBV5-1
CASSLFGRTNTEAFF TRBJ1-1 15 TRBV12-3/TRBV12-4
CSVDHTWALGPFF TRBJ2-1 13 TRBV29-1
CAISESWLNEQFF TRBJ2-1 13 TRBV10-3
CASSSLADPLYEQFF TRBJ2-1 15 TRBV12-3/TRBV12-4